This paragraph covers one T cell receptor (beta chain) sequence. This clone was detected once. The antigen it binds to is not known. Base qualities are not provided; no much larger clone lies one nucleotide away. There are 16 amino acids in the CDR3, from cysteine to phenylalanine inclusive. The entry retains the CDR3 DNA only, 48 bases that are in frame from base 1. Looking up the germline V gene yields CDR1 LGHNT and CDR2 FRNRAP. Trimming accounts for 1 base at V and 5 bases at J, while the number of junction bases matched to no gene is 8. These data are taken from a study of T cell changes during pregnancy in multiple sclerosis (dated by TCRdb to between 2017 and 2020). Background for the entire study: In women with multiple sclerosis, the researchers looked at how the T cell repertoire shifted as pregnancy progressed.

Receptor libraries were prepared by the immunoSEQ multiplex PCR assay. TCRdb retrieved this table from immuneACCESS and kept in-frame rearrangements only. Not all clones are present; in checked studies, unresolved V genes account for under half, and no reason is known for the remainder. The sample table contains tens of thousands of clones; only one count was recorded for approximately 93% of them. The ten most abundant clones make up 2.5% to 3% of the sample. In this chain, TRBV12-5 is recombined with TRBJ2-7; 10 bases in the junction line up with TRBD2. The clonotype was recovered from a female donor with multiple sclerosis, enrolled in a pregnancy study. The sample was peripheral blood, taken in the first trimester of pregnancy. The CDR3 protein: CASGLDTTSGTNEQYF. The bases read TGTGCTAGTGGTTTGGACACTACTAGCGGGACTAACGAGCAGTACTTC.